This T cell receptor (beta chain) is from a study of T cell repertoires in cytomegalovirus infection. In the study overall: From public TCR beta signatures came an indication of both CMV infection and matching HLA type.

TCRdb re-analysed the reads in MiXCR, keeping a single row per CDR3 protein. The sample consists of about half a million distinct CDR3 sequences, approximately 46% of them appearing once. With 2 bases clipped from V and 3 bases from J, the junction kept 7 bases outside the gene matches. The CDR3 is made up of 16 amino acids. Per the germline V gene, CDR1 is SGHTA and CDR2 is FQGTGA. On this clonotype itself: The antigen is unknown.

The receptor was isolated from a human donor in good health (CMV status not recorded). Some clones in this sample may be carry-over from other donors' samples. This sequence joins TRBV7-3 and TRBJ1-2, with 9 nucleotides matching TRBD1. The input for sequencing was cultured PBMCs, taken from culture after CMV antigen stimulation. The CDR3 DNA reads TGTGCCAGCAGCTTAGTCACAGGGGGCTGGTACTATGGCTACACCTTC. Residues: CASSLVTGGWYYGYTF. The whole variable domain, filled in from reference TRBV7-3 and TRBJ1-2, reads GAGVSQTPSNKVTEKGKYVELRCDPISGHTALYWYRQSLGQGPEFLIYFQGTGAADDSGLPNDRFFAVRPEGSVSTLKIQRTERGDSAVYLCASSLVTGGWYYGYTFGSGTRLTVV.